This passage covers 10 T cell receptor beta chains from one sample sequenced in a study of T cell responses to AZD1222 COVID-19 vaccine. Clones were read by immunoSEQ multiplex PCR, and TCRdb kept only the in-frame ones, dropping some. The data show approximately 150,000 clones, roughly 89% seen once. The source was peripheral blood, collected 28 days after the second AZD1222 dose. These receptors came from an adult who received the AZD1222 COVID-19 vaccine.

The gene calls are TRBV28 and TRBJ1-1; 11 bases fit TRBD1. J was trimmed by 3 bases and V by 6 bases; bases with no gene match: 9. Germline V gene data show CDR1 as MDHEN and CDR2 as SYDVKM. CDR3 size: 16 residues. The CDR3 here is CASSPGGGQGDTEAFF. DNA of the CDR3: TGTGCCAGCAGCCCTGGGGGGGGACAGGGGGACACTGAAGCTTTCTTT.

In its sample, this clone was seen once. The CDR3 DNA reads as TGTGCCAGCAGCTTAGTTGTTTCGAACACCGGGGAGCTGTTTTTT. This translates into CASSLVVSNTGELFF. The rearrangement links TRBV7-9 to TRBJ2-2; no clear D. The CDR3 length is 15 residues. Germline V lookup: CDR1 SEHNR, CDR2 FQNEAQ (reference sequence). V lost 1 base, J lost 0 bases, and 6 bases lay in between.

This clone appeared a single time. The V call is TRBV5-8, the J call TRBJ2-2, with a possible D match to TRBD1 (5 bases). Germline values: CDR1 SGHTS, CDR2 YDEGEE. The CDR3 spans 15 residues. Trimming pared 5 bases from V and 5 bases from J, leaving 16 bases between. The CDR3 loop is CASSPRRVGTGELFF. The CDR3 DNA sequence: TGTGCCAGCAGTCCACGCAGGGTGGGAACCGGGGAGCTGTTTTTT.

The rearrangement uses TRBV2 and TRBJ1-2, with TRBD1 as a possible D gene (5 bases). This CDR3 has 13 residues. Germline V gene data show CDR1 as SNHLY and CDR2 as FYNNEI. V dropped 7 bases and J dropped 6 bases, with 15 bases sitting between them. The CDR3 nucleotides read TGTGCCAGCACCCCGGGGCAGTGGCATGGCTACACCTTC. Translation gives CASTPGQWHGYTF.

The gene calls are TRBV6-5 and TRBJ2-7; TRBD2 matches at 9 bases. Germline V lookup: CDR1 MNHEY, CDR2 SVGAGI. V was clipped by 2 bases and J by 4 bases; unmatched bases: 6. This CDR3 region has 15 residues. The CDR3 nucleotides are TGTGCCAGCAGTTACATAGCGGGAGTTGGGTACGAGCAGTACTTC. It codes for CASSYIAGVGYEQYF.

The chain employs TRBV4-1 and TRBJ2-1; D is uncertain. Germline-derived CDR1 and CDR2 are MGHRA and YSYEKL. Trimming cost V 4 bases and J 4 bases, with 11 bases left between them. The CDR3 loop spans 14 amino acids. The CDR3 here is CASSPTRGYNEQFF. CDR3 in DNA: TGCGCCAGCAGCCCGACCCGCGGTTACAATGAGCAGTTCTTC.

V gene TRBV30 combines with J gene TRBJ2-1; TRBD1 agrees at 9 bases. The V and J ends lost 4 bases and 4 bases, in that order; junction bases with no gene match: 5. Germline V gene data show CDR1 as GTSNPN and CDR2 as SVGIG (reference sequence). This CDR3 is 14 amino acids long. CDR3 sequence reads: CAWNTGTGYNEQFF. DNA of the CDR3: TGTGCCTGGAATACCGGGACAGGGTACAATGAGCAGTTCTTC.

The chain employs TRBV9 and TRBJ2-5, with 10 positions matching TRBD2. The V segment lost 0 bases and the J segment 11 bases; nucleotides outside the gene matches: 7. The CDR3 runs to 14 residues. The germline V gene encodes CDR1 SGDLS and CDR2 YYNGEE. The CDR3, as DNA: TGTGCCAGCAGCGTAGAACTAGCGGGAACGGCTCAGTACTTC. It is translated as CASSVELAGTAQYF.

The chain has TRBV29-1 and TRBJ2-7; no clear D gene. The CDR3 contains 12 residues. Germline-derived CDR1 and CDR2 are SQVTM and ANQGSEA. Trimming left V 5 bases short and J 3 bases short, with 11 bases between. The chain's CDR3 is CSVTETYYEQYF. CDR3 nucleotides: TGCAGCGTTACTGAGACCTACTACGAGCAGTACTTC.

This sequence joins TRBV27 and TRBJ2-5; D tentatively fits TRBD1 or TRBD2 (7 bases each). V gave up 8 bases and J gave up 4 bases, with 17 bases separating them. CDR1 MNHEY and CDR2 SMNVEV come from the germline V gene (reference sequence). This CDR3 has 14 residues. Here the CDR3 DNA reads TGTGCCAGCGCGGAGGGAGGGGGCAGAGAGACCCAGTACTTC. This sequence encodes CASAEGGGRETQYF.